This record covers a single T cell receptor beta chain. The source of the sample is a study of blood T cell repertoires in COVID-19. The wider study: Samples came from the United States, Italy and Spain, spanning acute and convalescent COVID-19. In each case, the material was cDNA or gDNA derived from T cells, B-cell-depleted T cells, or PBMCs.

In germline, CDR1 is ENHRY, CDR2 SYGVKD. V dropped 0 bases and J dropped 8; count of bases not matched to a gene: 4. The CDR3 runs 14 residues. In the authors' workflow: Quantification of nucleated cells was approximated via reference gene primer amplification. Libraries were prepared by immunoSEQ multiplex PCR; TCRdb keeps only in-frame clonotypes and omits some of them. V, J and clone size reflect that table, while D and trimming were determined from the DNA. The sample holds 650,000 to 800,000 clones, around 90% seen once. J is TRBJ1-1 and V is TRBV10-3, with 9 bases that match TRBD1. The TCR originated in a woman under 30 with acute or convalescent COVID-19. Sequenced sample: peripheral blood. The CDR3 DNA reads as TGTGCCATCAGTGAGTCGACAGGGGGTAAAGAAGCTTTCTTT. It is translated as CAISESTGGKEAFF.